This TCR beta chain was identified during a study of CD8 T cells in ankylosing spondylitis. Germline assignment: CDR1 SGHDT and CDR2 YYEEEE. V was pared by 2 bases and J by 3 bases, with 14 bases of the junction left unmatched. This CDR3 has 18 amino acids. This clonotype was seen at least ten times. As yet, its antigen is unknown. Whole-study findings and limits: According to the report, clones linked to the disease were significantly enriched in matched synovial fluid samples taken from ankylosing spondylitis patients. A TCR beta motif made of fewer than ten highly homologous variants seemed typical of ankylosing spondylitis blood.

TCRdb re-analysed the 5' RACE reads in MiXCR, keeping a single row per CDR3 protein. The sample shows 450,000 to 550,000 distinct CDR3 sequences, about 5.4% of them seen only once. This clonotype originated in a male donor with ankylosing spondylitis. V gene TRBV5-6 combines with J gene TRBJ2-1; 7 positions agree with TRBD2. The specimen sequenced was blood, either unsorted or a sorted T cell fraction (not recorded which). The CDR3 DNA sequence: TGTGCCAGCAGCTTTTTCCGGCTAGACCGGGGGGTCTACAATGAGCAGTTCTTC. Protein sequence: CASSFFRLDRGVYNEQFF.